The rows below give T cell receptor beta chains drawn from one sample of a study of T cell repertoires in cytomegalovirus infection. Their recognized antigens are unknown. MiXCR, applied by TCRdb to the reads, yields one record per CDR3 protein. This table has roughly 920,000 distinct CDR3 sequences, around a third appearing once. This specimen consisted of cultured CD8+ T cells from PBMCs, obtained from culture after CMV antigen stimulation. These TCRs come from a human donor in good health (CMV status not recorded). Some clones in this sample may be carry-over from other donors' samples. CDR3s include the opening cysteine and the closing phenylalanine or tryptophan. The order of the fields is J gene, clone size, V gene, D gene, CDR3 protein, CDR3 DNA. D genes are given only for firm matches. Where a row states a size, it is once, few, many or the class of an expanded clone; other rows omit it.

TRBJ2-5 | once | TRBV15 | . | CVTSSPGETQYF | TGTGTCACCAGCAGTCCGGGGGAGACCCAGTACTTC
TRBJ1-1 | many | TRBV7-9 | . | CASSLGFNTEAFF | TGTGCCAGCAGCTTAGGGTTTAACACTGAAGCTTTCTTT
TRBJ1-5 | few | TRBV7-9 | . | CASTVGGNQPQHF | TGTGCCAGCACAGTGGGAGGCAATCAGCCCCAGCATTTT
TRBJ1-1 | . | TRBV27 | . | CASSFGGKGTEAFF | TGTGCCAGCAGTTTCGGGGGCAAGGGCACTGAAGCTTTCTTT
TRBJ2-1 | few | TRBV6-5 | . | CASSYPHRALQEQFF | TGTGCCAGCAGCTACCCCCACAGGGCCTTACAGGAGCAGTTCTTC
TRBJ2-2 | few | TRBV4-1 | . | CASSQDRGATSGELFF | TGCGCCAGCAGCCAAGATCGGGGGGCTACTTCTGGGGAGCTGTTTTTT
TRBJ1-3 | many | TRBV7-9 | TRBD1 | CASSSGTASGNTIYF | TGTGCCAGCAGCTCCGGGACAGCCTCTGGAAACACCATATATTTT
TRBJ2-6 | . | TRBV5-4 | . | CAGSGANVLTF | TGTGCCGGTTCTGGGGCCAACGTCCTGACTTTC
TRBJ2-2 | . | TRBV28 | TRBD2 | CASSFPWTSGGKNTGELFF | TGTGCCAGCAGTTTTCCCTGGACTAGCGGGGGGAAGAACACCGGGGAGCTGTTTTTT
TRBJ2-5 | . | TRBV5-4 | TRBD2 | CASSFQSGGVKTQYF | TGTGCCAGCAGCTTTCAAAGCGGGGGGGTTAAGACCCAGTACTTC
TRBJ1-2 | few | TRBV9 | . | CASNTFPHGTDYGYTF | TGTGCCAGCAACACCTTCCCACATGGGACGGACTATGGCTACACCTTC
TRBJ1-2 | many | TRBV7-2 | . | CASSPDRQDYQGYTF | TGTGCCAGCAGCCCCGACCGACAGGATTACCAAGGCTACACCTTC
TRBJ2-7 | few | TRBV12-5 | TRBD1 | CASGLAGQGASIYEQYF | TGTGCTAGTGGTTTGGCAGGACAGGGGGCGTCTATCTACGAGCAGTACTTC
TRBJ1-6 | . | TRBV12-5 | . | CASGPGRYNSPLHF | TGTGCTAGTGGTCCCGGACGATATAATTCACCCCTCCACTTT
TRBJ1-5 | few | TRBV6-2/TRBV6-3 | TRBD1 | CASSYYGQGGQPQHF | TGTGCCAGCAGTTACTACGGACAGGGAGGTCAGCCCCAGCATTTT
TRBJ2-1 | . | TRBV15 | TRBD2 | CATSSRGTGNEQFF | TGTGCCACCAGTTCGCGGGGGACTGGGAATGAGCAGTTCTTC
TRBJ1-2 | few | TRBV7-9 | . | CASSDGAANYGYTF | TGTGCCAGCAGCGACGGAGCAGCTAACTATGGCTACACCTTC
TRBJ1-4 | few | TRBV6-2/TRBV6-3 | . | CASSYSTREIDRLATNEKLFF | TGTGCCAGCAGTTACTCGACGAGGGAGATCGACAGACTTGCAACTAATGAAAAACTGTTTTTT
TRBJ1-1 | . | TRBV5-1 | . | CASSLTQGSNTEAFF | TGCGCCAGCAGCCTTACACAGGGTTCGAACACTGAAGCTTTCTTT
TRBJ2-3 | many | TRBV7-8 | TRBD2 | CASGSGGTSTDTQYF | TGTGCCAGCGGTAGCGGGGGGACTAGCACAGATACGCAGTATTTT
TRBJ2-1 | many | TRBV27 | TRBD2 | CASSVAGTSGVSEQFF | TGTGCCAGCAGCGTGGCCGGGACTAGCGGGGTCAGTGAGCAGTTCTTC
TRBJ2-1 | . | TRBV6-5 | TRBD2 | CASSSTSSNEQFF | TGTGCCAGCAGTTCGACTAGCTCCAATGAGCAGTTCTTC
TRBJ1-2 | . | TRBV5-6 | . | CANRNPGTGTNYGYTF | TGTGCCAACAGAAACCCCGGTACAGGGACTAACTATGGCTACACCTTC
TRBJ2-7 | . | TRBV15 | TRBD2 | CATSSHTGTSGEKFYEQYF | TGTGCCACCAGCAGTCATACCGGGACTAGCGGGGAAAAATTCTACGAGCAGTACTTC